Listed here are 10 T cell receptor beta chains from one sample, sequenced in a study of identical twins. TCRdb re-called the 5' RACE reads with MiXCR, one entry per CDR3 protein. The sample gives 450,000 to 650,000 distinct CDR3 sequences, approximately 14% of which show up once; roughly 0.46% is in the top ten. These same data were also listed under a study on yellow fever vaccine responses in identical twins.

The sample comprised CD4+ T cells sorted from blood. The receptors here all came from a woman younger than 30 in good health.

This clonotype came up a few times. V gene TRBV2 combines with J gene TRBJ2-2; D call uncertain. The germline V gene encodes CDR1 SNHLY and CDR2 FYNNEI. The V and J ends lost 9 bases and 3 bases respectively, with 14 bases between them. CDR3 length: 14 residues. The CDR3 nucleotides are TGTGCCAGTTTCACCGCGGTGGACACCGGGGAGCTGTTTTTT. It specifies CASFTAVDTGELFF.

Here the CDR3 DNA reads TGTGCCAGCAGCTTACCGGGTACCCACAATGAGCAGTTCTTC. This gives the protein CASSLPGTHNEQFF. The genes are TRBV7-8 and TRBJ2-1, with D hard to call. The CDR3 is 14 residues long. The V end lost 2 bases, the J end lost 5 bases, and 10 bases lay between the germline ends. Germline V gene lookup returns CDR1 SGHVS and CDR2 FQNEAQ. The full variable domain, rest sourced from reference TRBV7-8 and TRBJ2-1, is GAGVSQSPRYKVAKRGQDVALRCDPISGHVSLFWYQQALGQGPEFLTYFQNEAQLDKSGLPSDRFFAERPEGSVSTLKIQRTQQEDSAVYLCASSLPGTHNEQFFGPGTRLTVL.

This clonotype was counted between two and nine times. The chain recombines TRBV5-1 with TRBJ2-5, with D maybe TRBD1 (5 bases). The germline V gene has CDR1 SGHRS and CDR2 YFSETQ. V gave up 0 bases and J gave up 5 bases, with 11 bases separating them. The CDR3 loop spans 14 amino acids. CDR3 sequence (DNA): TGCGCCAGCAGCTTGGCAGGGAATGGGGAGACCCAGTACTTC. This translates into CASSLAGNGETQYF.

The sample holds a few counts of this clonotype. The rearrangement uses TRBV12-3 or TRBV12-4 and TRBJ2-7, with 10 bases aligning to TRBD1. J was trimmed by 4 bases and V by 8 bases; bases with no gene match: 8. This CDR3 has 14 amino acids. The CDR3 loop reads CASLGQGFSYEQYF. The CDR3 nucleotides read TGTGCCAGCCTGGGACAGGGGTTTTCGTACGAGCAGTACTTC.

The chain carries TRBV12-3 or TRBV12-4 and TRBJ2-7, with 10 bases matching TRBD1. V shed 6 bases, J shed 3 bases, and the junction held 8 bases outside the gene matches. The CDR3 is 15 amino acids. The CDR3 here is CASSPRGQGLYEQYF. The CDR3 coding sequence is TGTGCCAGCAGCCCTCGGGGACAGGGGCTCTACGAGCAGTACTTC.

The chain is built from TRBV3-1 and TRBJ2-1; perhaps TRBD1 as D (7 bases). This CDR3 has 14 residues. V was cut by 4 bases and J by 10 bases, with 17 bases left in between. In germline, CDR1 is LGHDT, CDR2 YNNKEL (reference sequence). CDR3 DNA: TGTGCCAGCAGCCCGCAGGGATCAGGGGGGGAGCAGTTCTTC. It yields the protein CASSPQGSGGEQFF.

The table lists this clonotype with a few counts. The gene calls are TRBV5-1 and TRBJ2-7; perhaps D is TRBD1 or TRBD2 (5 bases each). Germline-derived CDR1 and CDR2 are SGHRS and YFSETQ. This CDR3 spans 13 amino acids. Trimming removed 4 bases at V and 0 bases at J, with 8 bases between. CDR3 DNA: TGCGCCAGCAGCGGGACGGTCTCCTACGAGCAGTACTTC. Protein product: CASSGTVSYEQYF.

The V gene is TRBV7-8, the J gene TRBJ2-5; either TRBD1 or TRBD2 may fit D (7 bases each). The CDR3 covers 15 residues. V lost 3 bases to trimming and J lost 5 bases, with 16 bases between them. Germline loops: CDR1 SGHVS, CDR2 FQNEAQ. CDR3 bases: TGTGCCAGCAGCTTGGCAGGGGGAGGGAGGGAGACCCAGTACTTC. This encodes CASSLAGGGRETQYF. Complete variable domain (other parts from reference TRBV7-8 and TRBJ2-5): GAGVSQSPRYKVAKRGQDVALRCDPISGHVSLFWYQQALGQGPEFLTYFQNEAQLDKSGLPSDRFFAERPEGSVSTLKIQRTQQEDSAVYLCASSLAGGGRETQYFGPGTRLLVL.

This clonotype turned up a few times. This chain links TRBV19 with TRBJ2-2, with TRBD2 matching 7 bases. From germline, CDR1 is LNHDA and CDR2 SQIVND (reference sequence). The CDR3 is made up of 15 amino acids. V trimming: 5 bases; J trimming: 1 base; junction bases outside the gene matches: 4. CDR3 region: CASSQSGVNTGELFF. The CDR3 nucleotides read TGTGCCAGTAGTCAGAGCGGGGTGAACACCGGGGAGCTGTTTTTT.

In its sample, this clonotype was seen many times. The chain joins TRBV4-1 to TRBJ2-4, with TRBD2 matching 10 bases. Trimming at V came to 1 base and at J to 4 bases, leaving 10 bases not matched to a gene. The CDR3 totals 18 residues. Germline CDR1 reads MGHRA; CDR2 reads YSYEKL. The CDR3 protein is CASSQGSQAGGVKNIQYF. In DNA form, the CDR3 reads TGCGCCAGCAGCCAAGGGTCCCAAGCGGGAGGGGTGAAAAACATTCAGTACTTC.